This T cell receptor (beta chain) was profiled in a study of cytomegalovirus exposure and HLA in healthy donors. Whole-study context: A prior study identified 100 million to 130 million unique TCR beta sequences from roughly 180 million T cells. An early release of data contained approximately 80 million unique TCRs, which came from HLA-typed donors.

Germline-derived CDR1 and CDR2 are SGHTA and FQGNSA. There are 17 residues in the CDR3. The V gene lost 7 bases and the J gene lost 1 base, with 22 bases spanning the gap. 60 Vbeta and 13 Jbeta primers were used in PCR. TCRdb's table, derived via immunoSEQ multiplex PCR, lists solely in-frame clones and lacks some. The table has approximately 250,000 clones, around 83% seen once. On this clone itself: No antigen is known for it.

Study results and limitations: The authors assumed roughly uniform sequencing depth across donors for presence/absence analyses. Cytomegalovirus status, reportedly, was diagnosed with high specificity and sensitivity by the classifier.

What was sequenced was PBMCs. This clonotype originated in a girl aged 2 to 9 in good health and CMV-seronegative. The chain uses TRBV7-2 and TRBJ1-2; D possibly corresponds to TRBD1 (5 bases). CDR3 sequence (DNA): TGTGCCAGCACCTATCGGGTGGGGCAGGATCTTAACTATGGCTACACCTTC. As protein: CASTYRVGQDLNYGYTF.